The 27 T cell receptor beta chains listed next were all sequenced from one sample in a study of early stage breast cancer tumors. Sequencing used immunoSEQ multiplex PCR; TCRdb keeps in-frame clones, though not all of them. The sample has about 63,000 clones; more than 60% are singletons. Source material: blood. Receptor source: a person aged 30-39 years with breast cancer.

This clone is a singleton in its sample. The genes are TRBV7-2 and TRBJ2-7; maybe TRBD2 (7 bases). Germline CDR1 SGHTA, CDR2 FQGNSA. The CDR3 consists of 14 residues. The V gene lost 6 bases and the J gene lost 3 bases, with 15 bases spanning the gap. DNA for the CDR3: TGTGCCAGCAGACCAGCGGGACACTTCTACGAGCAGTACTTC. Amino acid sequence: CASRPAGHFYEQYF.

The chain couples TRBV29-1 to TRBJ2-5; maybe TRBD1 (6 bases). CDR3 size: 12 residues. Trimming pared 6 bases from V and 5 bases from J, leaving 13 bases between. Germline assignment: CDR1 SQVTM and CDR2 ANQGSEA. The CDR3 DNA reads TGCAGCGTCACCAGGGGATTCGAGACCCAGTACTTC. Its protein is CSVTRGFETQYF.

This chain joins TRBV11-2 and TRBJ2-1; 8 nucleotides align to TRBD2. This CDR3 is built from 16 residues. Germline loops: CDR1 SGHAT, CDR2 FQNNGV. With V trimmed by 6 bases and J by 9 bases, 16 bases remained unmatched. The CDR3 loop reads CASRPGTRGKSGEQFF. In DNA, the CDR3 is TGTGCCAGCAGACCTGGGACTAGGGGGAAATCTGGTGAGCAGTTCTTC.

This CDR3 reads CASSLAGHNYGYTF. CDR3 DNA: TGCGCCAGCAGCTTGGCCGGGCACAATTATGGCTACACCTTC. The V call is TRBV5-1, the J call TRBJ1-2, with D uncertain. Germline lookup yields CDR1 SGHRS and CDR2 YFSETQ. This CDR3 contains 14 residues. Trimming removed 0 bases at V and 5 bases at J, with 11 bases between.

As DNA, the CDR3 is TGCGCCAGCAGCTTGGAGGTTGGGGGAGGGCTAAGCACAGATACGCAGTATTTT. Translation: CASSLEVGGGLSTDTQYF. V is TRBV5-1 and J is TRBJ2-3, with 7 positions matching TRBD2. This CDR3 comprises 18 residues. Germline V gene sequence: CDR1 SGHRS, CDR2 YFSETQ. The ends lost 0 bases at V and 0 bases at J; junction bases unmatched: 10. Looking up the rest from reference TRBV5-1 and TRBJ2-3 gives the full variable domain: KAGVTQTPRYLIKTRGQQVTLSCSPISGHRSVSWYQQTPGQGLQFLFEYFSETQRNKGNFPGRFSGRQFSNSRSEMNVSTLELGDSALYLCASSLEVGGGLSTDTQYFGPGTRLTVL.

This clone was counted between two and nine times. V gene TRBV30 combines with J gene TRBJ1-5, with D unclear. This CDR3 has 13 residues. Germline V gives CDR1 GTSNPN, CDR2 SVGIG (reference sequence). V lost 4 bases to trimming and J lost 1 base, with 8 bases between them. CDR3 DNA: TGTGCCTGGAACGCCGACAGCAATCAGCCCCAGCATTTT. Encoded protein: CAWNADSNQPQHF.

The chain combines TRBV6-1 with TRBJ1-5; D uncertain. The CDR3 runs 13 residues. Germline V gene data show CDR1 as MNHNS and CDR2 as SASEGT. The ends were cut back, 5 bases at V and 0 bases at J, with 5 bases in the middle. CDR3 residues: CASSLDSNQPQHF. The CDR3 nucleotides are TGTGCCAGCAGTTTGGATAGCAATCAGCCCCAGCATTTT.

The chain joins TRBV6-1 to TRBJ1-5; tentatively, D is TRBD1 (6 bases). This CDR3 is built from 17 residues. From germline, CDR1 is MNHNS and CDR2 SASEGT. Trimming cost V 2 bases and J 2 bases, with 16 bases left between them. The CDR3 DNA reads TGTGCCAGCAGTGAAAGTAGGCAGGGGACGGGCAATCAGCCCCAGCATTTT. It encodes CASSESRQGTGNQPQHF.

Of note for this clone: An end of the junction differs from the germline gene, which may be a read error. The chain carries TRBV30 and TRBJ1-3; the match to TRBD1 covers 7 bases. Germline assignment: CDR1 GTSNPN and CDR2 SVGIG (reference sequence). The CDR3 covers 14 residues. CDR3: CAWTGYFSGNTIYF. In nucleotides, the CDR3 is TGTGCATGGACAGGCTACTTCTCTGGAAACACCATATATTTT. The variable domain in full, completed from reference TRBV30 and TRBJ1-3, reads SQTIHQWPATLVQPVGSPLSLECTVEGTSNPNLYWYRQAAGRGLQLLFYSVGIGQISSEVPQNLSASRPQDRQFILSSKKLLLSDSGFYLCAWTGYFSGNTIYFGEGSWLTVV.

The chain has TRBV19 and TRBJ2-3; D is possibly TRBD1 (5 bases). Germline-derived CDR1 and CDR2 are LNHDA and SQIVND (reference sequence). V was cut by 5 bases and J by 3 bases, with 9 bases left in between. CDR3 size: 13 residues. The CDR3 DNA reads TGTGCCAGTAGTCCAGGGCGGACAGATACGCAGTATTTT. This gives the protein CASSPGRTDTQYF.

V gene TRBV7-2 combines with J gene TRBJ1-5, with 8 bases matching TRBD1. V was pared by 5 bases and J by 6 bases, with 15 bases of the junction left unmatched. This CDR3 comprises 17 residues. The germline V gene encodes CDR1 SGHTA and CDR2 FQGNSA. CDR3 DNA: TGTGCCAGCAGCCTAAATGTCCCGGGACAGGTGGGTCAGCCCCAGCATTTT. This codes for CASSLNVPGQVGQPQHF.

The V gene is TRBV5-1, the J gene TRBJ2-5, with TRBD1 as a possible D gene (6 bases). V was shortened by 8 bases and J by 5 bases, with 16 bases between the two germline ends. The CDR3 is made up of 13 amino acids. Per germline, CDR1 SGHRS and CDR2 YFSETQ. CDR3 sequence reads: CASDFTGSETQYF. The CDR3 DNA follows: TGCGCCAGTGATTTCACAGGGTCGGAGACCCAGTACTTC.

The gene calls are TRBV10-2 and TRBJ2-7; D is perhaps TRBD1 (6 bases). The CDR3 sequence is 14 residues long. Germline V lookup: CDR1 WSHSY, CDR2 SAAADI. Trimming pared 7 bases from V and 0 bases from J, leaving 13 bases between. DNA of the CDR3: TGCGCCAGCACATTCAAGGACAGCTCCTACGAGCAGTACTTC. Its translation is CASTFKDSSYEQYF.

Note on this clone: Germline is not matched at one junction end, which may reflect a read error. This chain connects TRBV7-7 to TRBJ2-1, with TRBD1 identical over 8 bases. Germline V gene sequence: CDR1 SSHAT, CDR2 FNYEAQ (reference sequence). This CDR3 is built from 15 residues. This chain's CDR3 is CASSLARTGPNEQFF. CDR3 coding DNA: TGTGCTAGCAGCTTAGCCCGGACAGGGCCCAATGAGCAGTTCTTC. Based on the CDR3 plus reference TRBV7-7 and TRBJ2-1, the full variable domain is GAGVSQSPRYKVTKRGQDVTLRCDPISSHATLYWYQQALGQGPEFLTYFNYEAQPDKSGLPSDRFSAERPEGSISTLTIQRTEQRDSAMYRCASSLARTGPNEQFFGPGTRLTVL.

This clone appeared a few times. The rearrangement uses TRBV19 and TRBJ2-7, with D perhaps TRBD2 (6 bases). The V gene's germline CDR1 is LNHDA and CDR2 SQIVND (reference sequence). Trimming took 6 bases from V and 3 from J, leaving 15 bases between them. CDR3 length equals 14 residues. The CDR3 region is CASSDGGSGYEQYF. Written as DNA, the CDR3 is TGTGCCAGTAGCGACGGGGGATCCGGCTACGAGCAGTACTTC.

V is TRBV11-2 and J is TRBJ1-1; D gene ambiguous. The germline CDR1 and CDR2 sequences are SGHAT and FQNNGV. There are 15 residues in the CDR3. V lost 3 bases and J 1 base, leaving 12 bases between the germline ends. The CDR3, as DNA: TGTGCCAGCAGCTTCCGCGGTACGGCGAACACTGAAGCTTTCTTT. It yields the protein CASSFRGTANTEAFF.

A single count supports this clone. The chain recombines TRBV7-9 with TRBJ2-7, with D unclear. CDR1 and CDR2 from the germline V gene are SEHNR and FQNEAQ (reference sequence). This CDR3 spans 13 amino acids. The ends were cut back, 5 bases at V and 3 bases at J, with 11 bases in the middle. CDR3 DNA sequence: TGTGCCAGCAGCCCAAGCGAAAACTACGAGCAGTACTTC. Amino acid sequence: CASSPSENYEQYF. Together with reference TRBV7-9 and TRBJ2-7, the CDR3 gives the full variable domain: DTGVSQNPRHKITKRGQNVTFRCDPISEHNRLYWYRQTLGQGPEFLTYFQNEAQLEKSRLLSDRFSAERPKGSFSTLEIQRTEQGDSAMYLCASSPSENYEQYFGPGTRLTVT.

The V gene is TRBV14, the J gene TRBJ1-4; D is uncertain. The CDR3 contains 16 residues. V was clipped by 0 bases and J by 8 bases, with 16 bases between them. CDR1 is SGHDN, CDR2 FVKESK, per germline. DNA for the CDR3: TGTGCCAGCAGCCAAGAGGGCTATGGCAGAAGGGAAAAACTGTTTTTT. This sequence encodes CASSQEGYGRREKLFF.

The rearrangement uses TRBV7-6 and TRBJ2-5, with TRBD1 matching 9 bases. Germline-derived CDR1 and CDR2 are SGHVS and FNYEAQ. V trimming: 3 bases; J trimming: 5 bases; junction bases outside the gene matches: 10. The CDR3 runs to 16 residues. CDR3 loop: CASSFTGGPWEETQYF. CDR3 DNA: TGTGCCAGCAGCTTTACAGGGGGCCCCTGGGAGGAGACCCAGTACTTC.

The V gene is TRBV11-3, the J gene TRBJ1-4, with a weak D call TRBD1 (5 bases). This CDR3 comprises 15 residues. Germline-derived CDR1 and CDR2 are SGHNT and YENEEA. V gave up 4 bases and J gave up 5 bases, with 14 bases separating them. For the CDR3, the DNA is TGTGCCAGCAGCTCAATGGGGCAGTCAAATGAAAAACTGTTTTTT. Encoded protein: CASSSMGQSNEKLFF.

The rearrangement links TRBV7-2 to TRBJ2-1, with no clear D. This CDR3 is built from 13 residues. In germline, CDR1 is SGHTA, CDR2 FQGNSA. V lost 1 base and J lost 6, with 7 bases in between. This CDR3 is CASSLGLTNEQFF. CDR3 bases: TGTGCCAGCAGCTTAGGGCTTACCAATGAGCAGTTCTTC.

The chain joins TRBV11-3 to TRBJ2-1; TRBD1 is a possible D gene (7 bases). This CDR3 is built from 17 residues. In germline, CDR1 is SGHNT, CDR2 YENEEA. The germline V and J ends were trimmed by 0 bases and 10 bases, with 22 bases remaining between them. In nucleotides, the CDR3 is TGTGCCAGCAGCTTAGACCGAGGGGGACAGCCACGGGGGGAGCAGTTCTTC. It yields the protein CASSLDRGGQPRGEQFF.

The chain is built from TRBV7-9 and TRBJ2-1; D is undetermined. Germline V gives CDR1 SEHNR, CDR2 FQNEAQ (reference sequence). The length of the CDR3 is 17 residues. Trimming stripped 2 bases from V and 8 bases from J, with 22 bases between. DNA for the CDR3: TGTGCCAGCAGCTTACCCACACGGACGCTGGATAGGGATGAGCAGTTCTTC. Translation gives CASSLPTRTLDRDEQFF.

V and J are TRBV9 and TRBJ1-3, with a weak D call TRBD1 (6 bases). Germline lookup yields CDR1 SGDLS and CDR2 YYNGEE. V was clipped by 2 bases and J by 0 bases, with 6 bases between them. The CDR3 is made up of 14 amino acids. For the CDR3, the DNA is TGTGCCAGCAGCGTCAGGGGCTCTGGAAACACCATATATTTT. Translating gives CASSVRGSGNTIYF.

The rearrangement uses TRBV27 and TRBJ1-5; no definite D call. V was clipped by 3 bases and J by 0 bases, with 6 bases between them. This CDR3 region has 14 residues. CDR1 MNHEY and CDR2 SMNVEV come from the germline V gene (reference sequence). The CDR3 coding sequence is TGTGCCAGCAGTTTTCGGCGTAGCAATCAGCCCCAGCATTTT. This codes for CASSFRRSNQPQHF.

This chain connects TRBV19 to TRBJ2-1; no reliable D call. The germline CDR1 and CDR2 sequences are LNHDA and SQIVND (reference sequence). The CDR3 has 15 amino acids. V lost 5 bases and J lost 0, with 11 bases in between. As DNA, the CDR3 is TGTGCCAGTAGTTCGGTGGCTAGCTCCTACAATGAGCAGTTCTTC. Translation gives CASSSVASSYNEQFF.

This clone is a singleton in its sample. The chain combines TRBV6-1 with TRBJ1-1; maybe TRBD1 (6 bases). Germline CDR1 reads MNHNS; CDR2 reads SASEGT. The CDR3 has 14 amino acids. The germline V and J ends were trimmed by 1 base and 6 bases, with 12 bases remaining between them. The CDR3 region is CASSEVPGDAEAFF. The CDR3 bases are TGTGCCAGCAGTGAAGTGCCAGGGGATGCTGAAGCTTTCTTT.